This T cell receptor beta chain was documented in a study of blood T cell repertoires in COVID-19. This table comes from immunoSEQ multiplex PCR, and its TCRdb copy is limited to in-frame clones, with some not included. The repertoire holds under 200,000 clones, with approximately 80% as singletons. The sequenced material came from peripheral blood. The clonotype originates from a human donor in a cohort sampled during active COVID-19.

CDR3 nucleotides: TGTGCCAGCAGCCCGACCAGCGGGGGGGACACAGATACGCAGTATTTT. This gives the protein CASSPTSGGDTDTQYF. This chain uses TRBV5-6 with TRBJ2-3, with 10 bases identical to TRBD2. The CDR3 consists of 16 residues. Trimming took 4 bases from V and 2 from J; bases not matched to a gene: 7. Germline V CDR1 and CDR2: SGHDT, YYEEEE.